This TCR beta chain is from a study of regulatory T cells in long-lasting Graves disease. The V gene's germline CDR1 is LGHDT and CDR2 YNNKEL (reference sequence). V lost 1 base, J lost 4 bases, and 7 bases lay in between. There are 14 residues in the CDR3. Time point meaning: newly diagnosed GD, antithyroid drugs for less than 3 months. PBMC-extracted RNA yielded the TCR library. The authors built TCR beta libraries using iRepertoire HTBI primers and Arm-PCR of CDR3 regions. TCRdb ran MiXCR on the multiplex PCR reads and lists one entry per CDR3 protein. The repertoire consists of hundreds of thousands of distinct CDR3 sequences, with approximately 15% occurring once and the leading ten covering over 7.5%. This sample was shared with a second study, whose subject was T cells in Graves' hyperthyroidism and ophthalmopathy.

This clonotype was obtained from a man aged 25-40 years with Graves disease. J is TRBJ2-2 and V is TRBV3-1; D not certain. The sequencing here drew on peripheral blood mononuclear cells (PBMCs), taken at new diagnosis, from a patient treated with antithyroid drugs. Here the CDR3 DNA reads TGTGCCAGCAGCCAAGTCTCAGGCACCGGGGAGCTGTTTTTT. Protein sequence: CASSQVSGTGELFF.